One sample yielded the 14 T cell receptor beta chains listed below, sequenced in a study of blood T cell repertoires in COVID-19. Assay: immunoSEQ multiplex PCR; the TCRdb copy retains only in-frame clones and omits some. Of about 250,000 clones in the sample, 60% to 75% are singletons; the top ten hold 2.5% to 4%. Sequencing was carried out using peripheral blood. These receptors all come from an elderly woman with acute or convalescent COVID-19.

The count of this clone is one. The CDR3 DNA reads TGCGCCAGCAGCCAAGAAGGGCCAGGGGGAAGGGATACGCAGTATTTT. The encoded protein is CASSQEGPGGRDTQYF. The V call is TRBV4-3, the J call TRBJ2-3; 7 bases line up with TRBD1. The V gene's germline CDR1 is LGHNA and CDR2 YSLEER. This CDR3 is built from 16 residues. J lost 6 bases, V lost 0 bases, and 9 bases had no gene match.

The chain is built from TRBV6-2 or TRBV6-3 and TRBJ1-6, with TRBD1 matching 7 bases. The CDR3 is made up of 15 amino acids. Losses at the gene ends were 4 bases for V and 9 bases for J; bases not matched to a gene: 9. Germline V gene sequence: CDR1 MNHEY, CDR2 SVGEGT. The CDR3 DNA reads TGTGCCAGCAGTTCCGGGACAGCCGGTTCTTCACCCCTCCACTTT. It specifies CASSSGTAGSSPLHF.

The genes are TRBV10-3 and TRBJ1-6, with TRBD1 matching over 7 bases. Germline values: CDR1 ENHRY, CDR2 SYGVKD. This CDR3 spans 14 amino acids. CDR3 nucleotide sequence: TGTGCACACCGACCTGGGACAGACAATTCACCCCTCCACTTT. It is translated as CAHRPGTDNSPLHF.

This sequence joins TRBV5-6 and TRBJ2-1; 8 bases are a match to TRBD1. V dropped 4 bases and J dropped 10; count of bases not matched to a gene: 10. Looked up from germline, CDR1 is SGHDT and CDR2 is YYEEEE. CDR3 size: 14 residues. CDR3 DNA: TGTGCCAGCAGCCGGACAGGGCCCGGGTCGGAGCAGTTCTTC. Residues: CASSRTGPGSEQFF.

A note on this clone: Other nucleotide sequences in the sample specify the same CDR3. The chain employs TRBV2 and TRBJ1-5, with D possibly being TRBD1 (6 bases). V shed 8 bases and J shed 4 bases, with 15 bases lying between them. This CDR3 region has 14 residues. The germline gives CDR1 SNHLY, CDR2 FYNNEI. The CDR3 loop is CASSGAGGNQPQHF. The CDR3, as DNA: TGTGCCAGCTCAGGGGCGGGGGGGAATCAGCCCCAGCATTTT.

V is TRBV19 and J is TRBJ1-5; D might be TRBD1 (5 bases). Trimming cost V 4 bases and J 0 bases, with 13 bases left between them. CDR1 and CDR2 from the germline V gene are LNHDA and SQIVND (reference sequence). The CDR3 contains 16 residues. The CDR3 DNA sequence: TGTGCCAGTAGTAGGGGGGGAGCTTTTAGCAATCAGCCCCAGCATTTT. As protein: CASSRGGAFSNQPQHF.

This clone occurred many times. The chain has TRBV18 and TRBJ1-3; D may be TRBD1 (5 bases). Germline V gene lookup returns CDR1 KGHSH and CDR2 LQKENI. V lost 4 bases and J lost 0, with 10 bases in between. The CDR3 length is 15 residues. CDR3 nucleotides: TGTGCCAGCTCACAAACCGGGGGCTCTGGAAACACCATATATTTT. Protein: CASSQTGGSGNTIYF.

This chain uses TRBV4-1 with TRBJ2-7; 8 positions agree with TRBD2. The J segment lost 6 bases and the V segment lost 4 bases, leaving 20 bases of the junction unmatched. The CDR3 length is 18 residues. Germline-derived CDR1 and CDR2 are MGHRA and YSYEKL. The DNA for the CDR3 is TGCGCCAGCAGCCTAATCATAGCGGGAAGCCATGAAGTAGGCGAGCAGTACTTC. Protein sequence: CASSLIIAGSHEVGEQYF.

This clone was detected a few times. The J gene is TRBJ2-3, the V gene TRBV5-6; 8 bases line up with TRBD2. Germline V CDR1 and CDR2: SGHDT, YYEEEE. The CDR3 runs 16 residues. The ends lost 0 bases at V and 2 bases at J; junction bases unmatched: 5. The CDR3 DNA is TGTGCCAGCAGCTTGGTCGGGACTAGAGACACAGATACGCAGTATTTT. Translating it yields CASSLVGTRDTDTQYF.

This clone was counted once. The chain uses TRBV2 and TRBJ2-7; D gene uncertain. The V and J ends lost 7 bases and 4 bases respectively, with 14 bases between them. CDR1 SNHLY and CDR2 FYNNEI come from the germline V gene. The CDR3 runs to 13 residues. CDR3 bases: TGTGCCAGCAAAGACGGAGCAGAATACGAGCAGTACTTC. This sequence encodes CASKDGAEYEQYF.

V is TRBV5-1 and J is TRBJ2-3, with 12 bases fitting TRBD2. V trimming: 3 bases; J trimming: 1 base; junction bases outside the gene matches: 6. This CDR3 region has 17 residues. The germline V gene has CDR1 SGHRS and CDR2 YFSETQ. The CDR3 DNA follows: TGCGCCAGCAGCTGGGGGACTAGCGGGTTCGGCACAGATACGCAGTATTTT. Protein sequence: CASSWGTSGFGTDTQYF. Combining the CDR3 with reference TRBV5-1 and TRBJ2-3 gives the whole variable domain KAGVTQTPRYLIKTRGQQVTLSCSPISGHRSVSWYQQTPGQGLQFLFEYFSETQRNKGNFPGRFSGRQFSNSRSEMNVSTLELGDSALYLCASSWGTSGFGTDTQYFGPGTRLTVL.

The rearrangement joins TRBV3-1 (or the pseudogene TRBV3-2) to TRBJ2-1; 7 nucleotides agree with TRBD1. V was pared by 4 bases and J by 2 bases, with 2 bases of the junction left unmatched. There are 14 residues in the CDR3. Looked up from germline, CDR1 is LGHDT and CDR2 is YNNKEL (reference sequence). CDR3 amino acids: CASSRQGTYNEQFF. The CDR3 nucleotides read TGTGCCAGCAGCCGACAGGGTACCTACAATGAGCAGTTCTTC.

V gene TRBV3-1 (or the pseudogene TRBV3-2) combines with J gene TRBJ2-5; TRBD2 is a possible D gene (5 bases). The CDR3 loop spans 14 amino acids. Germline CDR1 LGHDT, CDR2 YNNKEL (reference sequence). V lost 6 bases to trimming and J lost 2 bases, with 13 bases between them. The chain's CDR3 is CASRPVGRQETQYF. In nucleotides, the CDR3 is TGTGCCAGCAGACCCGTTGGGAGACAAGAGACCCAGTACTTC.

This clone was detected only once. The V and J genes are TRBV21-1 and TRBJ1-3; the table's D call TRBD1 went unverified against the DNA. TRBV21-1 is an annotated pseudogene. This CDR3 is built from 18 residues. The CDR3 loop is CASRQDCRDRGPGNTIYF. In nucleotides, the CDR3 is TGTGCCAGCCGCCAGGACTGTCGGGACAGGGGGCCTGGAAACACCATATATTTT.